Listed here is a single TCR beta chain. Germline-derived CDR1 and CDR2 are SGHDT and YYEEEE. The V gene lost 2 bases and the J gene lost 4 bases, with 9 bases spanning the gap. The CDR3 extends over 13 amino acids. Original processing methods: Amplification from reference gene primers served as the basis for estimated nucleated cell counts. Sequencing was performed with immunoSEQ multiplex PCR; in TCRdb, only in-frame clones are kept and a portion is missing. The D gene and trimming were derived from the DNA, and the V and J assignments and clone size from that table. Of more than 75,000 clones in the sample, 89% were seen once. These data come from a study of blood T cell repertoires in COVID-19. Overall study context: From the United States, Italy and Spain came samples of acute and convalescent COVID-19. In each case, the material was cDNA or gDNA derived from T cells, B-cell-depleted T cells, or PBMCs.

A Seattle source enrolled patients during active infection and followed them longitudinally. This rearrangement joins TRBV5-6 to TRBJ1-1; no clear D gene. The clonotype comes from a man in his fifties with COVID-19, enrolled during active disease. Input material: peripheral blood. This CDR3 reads CASSLMSGTEAFF. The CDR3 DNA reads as TGTGCCAGCAGCTTAATGTCCGGCACTGAAGCTTTCTTT.